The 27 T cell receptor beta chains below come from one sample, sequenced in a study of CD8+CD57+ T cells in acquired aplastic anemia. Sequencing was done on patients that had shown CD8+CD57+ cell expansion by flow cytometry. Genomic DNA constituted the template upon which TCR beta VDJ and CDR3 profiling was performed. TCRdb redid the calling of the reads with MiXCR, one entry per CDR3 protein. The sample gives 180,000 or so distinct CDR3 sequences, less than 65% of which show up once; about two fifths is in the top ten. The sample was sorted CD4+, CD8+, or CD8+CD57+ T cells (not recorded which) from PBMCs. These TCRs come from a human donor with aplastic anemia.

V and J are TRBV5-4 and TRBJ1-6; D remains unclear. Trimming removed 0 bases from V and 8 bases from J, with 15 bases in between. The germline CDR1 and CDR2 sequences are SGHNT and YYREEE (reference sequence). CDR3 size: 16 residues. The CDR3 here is CASSLGRRVKDSPLHF. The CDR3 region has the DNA TGTGCCAGCAGCTTGGGCCGCCGGGTAAAGGATTCACCCCTCCACTTT.

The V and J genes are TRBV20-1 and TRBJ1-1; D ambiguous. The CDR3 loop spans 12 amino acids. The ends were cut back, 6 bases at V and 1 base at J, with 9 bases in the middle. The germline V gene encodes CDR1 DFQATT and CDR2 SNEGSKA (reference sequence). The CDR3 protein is CSATRQNTEAFF. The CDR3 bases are TGCAGTGCCACTCGACAGAACACTGAAGCTTTCTTT.

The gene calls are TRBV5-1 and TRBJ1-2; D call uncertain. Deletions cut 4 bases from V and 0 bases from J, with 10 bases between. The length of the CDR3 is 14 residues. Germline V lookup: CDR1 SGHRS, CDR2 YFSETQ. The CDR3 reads CASSGTATNYGYTF. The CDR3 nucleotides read TGCGCCAGCAGCGGAACAGCGACTAACTATGGCTACACCTTC. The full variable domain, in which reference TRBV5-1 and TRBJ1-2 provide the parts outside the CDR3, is KAGVTQTPRYLIKTRGQQVTLSCSPISGHRSVSWYQQTPGQGLQFLFEYFSETQRNKGNFPGRFSGRQFSNSRSEMNVSTLELGDSALYLCASSGTATNYGYTFGSGTRLTVV.

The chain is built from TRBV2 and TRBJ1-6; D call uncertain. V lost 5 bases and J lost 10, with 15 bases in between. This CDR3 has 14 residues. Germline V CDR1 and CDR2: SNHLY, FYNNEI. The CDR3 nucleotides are TGTGCCAGCAGTTACCTGAGGGTTAACTCACCCCTCCACTTT. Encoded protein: CASSYLRVNSPLHF. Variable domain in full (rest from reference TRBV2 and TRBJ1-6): EPEVTQTPSHQVTQMGQEVILRCVPISNHLYFYWYRQILGQKVEFLVSFYNNEISEKSEIFDDQFSVERPDGSNFTLKIRSTKLEDSAMYFCASSYLRVNSPLHFGNGTRLTVT.

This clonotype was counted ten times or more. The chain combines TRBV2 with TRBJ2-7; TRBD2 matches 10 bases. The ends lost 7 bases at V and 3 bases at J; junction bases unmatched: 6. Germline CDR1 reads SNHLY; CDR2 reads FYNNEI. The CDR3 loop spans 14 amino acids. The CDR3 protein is CASTLAGEGYEQYF. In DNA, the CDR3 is TGTGCCAGCACGCTAGCGGGGGAGGGCTACGAGCAGTACTTC. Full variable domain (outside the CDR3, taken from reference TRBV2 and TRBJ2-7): EPEVTQTPSHQVTQMGQEVILRCVPISNHLYFYWYRQILGQKVEFLVSFYNNEISEKSEIFDDQFSVERPDGSNFTLKIRSTKLEDSAMYFCASTLAGEGYEQYFGPGTRLTVT.

CDR3 region: CSAARDRGVETQYF. CDR3 DNA sequence: TGCAGTGCAGCCCGGGACAGGGGGGTGGAGACCCAGTACTTC. The V call is TRBV20-1, the J call TRBJ2-5, with 11 bases fitting TRBD1. Germline CDR1 DFQATT, CDR2 SNEGSKA (reference sequence). J was trimmed by 5 bases and V by 6 bases; bases with no gene match: 8. The CDR3 spans 14 residues.

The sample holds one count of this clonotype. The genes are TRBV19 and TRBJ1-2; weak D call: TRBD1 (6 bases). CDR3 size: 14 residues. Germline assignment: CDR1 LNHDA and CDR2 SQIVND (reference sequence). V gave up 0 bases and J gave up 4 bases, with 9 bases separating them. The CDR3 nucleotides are TGTGCCAGTAGTATAGATCGAGGGGGCTATGGCTACACCTTC. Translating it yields CASSIDRGGYGYTF.

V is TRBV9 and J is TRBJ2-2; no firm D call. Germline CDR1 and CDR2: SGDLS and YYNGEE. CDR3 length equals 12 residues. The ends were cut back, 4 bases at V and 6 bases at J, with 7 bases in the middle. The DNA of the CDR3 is TGTGCCAGCAGCCGCCTCGCCGGGGAGCTGTTTTTT. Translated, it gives CASSRLAGELFF.

The DNA of the CDR3 is TGTGCCAGCAGTGATGGAGGAGGGCAGTACTTC. Translating gives CASSDGGGQYF. This rearrangement joins TRBV2 to TRBJ2-7, with a tentative D call TRBD2 (5 bases). Trimming cost V 3 bases and J 9 bases, with 9 bases left between them. Looked up from germline, CDR1 is SNHLY and CDR2 is FYNNEI. The CDR3 length is 11 residues.

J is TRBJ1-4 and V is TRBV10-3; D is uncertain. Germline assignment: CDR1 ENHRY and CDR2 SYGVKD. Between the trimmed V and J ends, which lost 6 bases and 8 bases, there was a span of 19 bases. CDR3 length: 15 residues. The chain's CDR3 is CAISASKGSGEKLFF. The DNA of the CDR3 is TGTGCCATCAGCGCTTCAAAAGGGTCTGGGGAAAAACTGTTTTTT.

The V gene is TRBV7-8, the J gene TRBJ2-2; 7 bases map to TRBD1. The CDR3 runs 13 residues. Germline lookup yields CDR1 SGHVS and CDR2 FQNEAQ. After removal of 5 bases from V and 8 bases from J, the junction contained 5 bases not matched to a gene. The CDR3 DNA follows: TGTGCCAGCAGCGTCAAGGGGGCTGGGGAGCTGTTTTTT. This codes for CASSVKGAGELFF.

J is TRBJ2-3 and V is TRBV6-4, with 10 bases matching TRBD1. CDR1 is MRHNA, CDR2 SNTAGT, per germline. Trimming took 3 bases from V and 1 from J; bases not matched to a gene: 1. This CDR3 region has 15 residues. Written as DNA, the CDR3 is TGTGCCAGCAGTGAGACAGGGGGCGGCACAGATACGCAGTATTTT. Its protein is CASSETGGGTDTQYF.

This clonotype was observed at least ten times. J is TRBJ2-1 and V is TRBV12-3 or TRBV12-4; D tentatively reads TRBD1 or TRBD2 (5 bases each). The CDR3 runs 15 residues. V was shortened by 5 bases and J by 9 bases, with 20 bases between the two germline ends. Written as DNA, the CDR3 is TGTGCCAGCAGTGATTCCCCGGGGCCCTGGGGTGAGCAGTTCTTC. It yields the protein CASSDSPGPWGEQFF.

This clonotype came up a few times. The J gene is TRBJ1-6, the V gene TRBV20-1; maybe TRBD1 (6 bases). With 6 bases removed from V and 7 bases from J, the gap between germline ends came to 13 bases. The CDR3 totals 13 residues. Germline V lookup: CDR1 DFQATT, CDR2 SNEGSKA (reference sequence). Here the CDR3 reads CSATTGQNSPLHF. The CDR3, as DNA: TGCAGTGCCACGACAGGACAGAATTCACCCCTCCACTTT.

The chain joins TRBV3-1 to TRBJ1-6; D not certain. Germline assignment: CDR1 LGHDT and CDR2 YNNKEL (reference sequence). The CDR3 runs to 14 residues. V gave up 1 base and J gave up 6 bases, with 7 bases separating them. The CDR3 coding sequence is TGTGCCAGCAGCCAAGGAGGGTCTAATTCACCCCTCCACTTT. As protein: CASSQGGSNSPLHF.

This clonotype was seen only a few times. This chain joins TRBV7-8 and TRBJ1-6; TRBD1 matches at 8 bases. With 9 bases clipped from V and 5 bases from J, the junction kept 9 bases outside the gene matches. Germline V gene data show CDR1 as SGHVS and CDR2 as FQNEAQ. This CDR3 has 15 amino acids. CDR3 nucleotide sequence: TGTGCCAGTAGTGACCAACAGGGGGATAATTCACCCCTCCACTTT. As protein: CASSDQQGDNSPLHF.

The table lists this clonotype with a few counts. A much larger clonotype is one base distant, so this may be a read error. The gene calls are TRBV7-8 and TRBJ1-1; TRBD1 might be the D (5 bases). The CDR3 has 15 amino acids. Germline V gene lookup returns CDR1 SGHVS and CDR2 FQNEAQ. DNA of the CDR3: TGTGCCGGCAGCTTAGTAGCAGGGTGGTACACTGAAGCTTTCTTT. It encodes CAGSLVAGWYTEAFF.

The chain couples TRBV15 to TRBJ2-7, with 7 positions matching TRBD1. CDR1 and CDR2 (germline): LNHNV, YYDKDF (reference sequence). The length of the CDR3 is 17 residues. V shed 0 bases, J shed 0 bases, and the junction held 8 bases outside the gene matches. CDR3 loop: CATSRDDLGQSSYEQYF. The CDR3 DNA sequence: TGTGCCACCAGCAGAGATGATCTGGGACAGAGCTCCTACGAGCAGTACTTC.

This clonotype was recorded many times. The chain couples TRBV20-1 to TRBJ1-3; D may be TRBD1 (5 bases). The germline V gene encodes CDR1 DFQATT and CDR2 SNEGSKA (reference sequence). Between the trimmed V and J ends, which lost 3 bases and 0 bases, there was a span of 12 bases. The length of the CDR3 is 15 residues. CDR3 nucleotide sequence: TGCAGTGCTAGTTTTGACAGTCGCTCTGGAAACACCATATATTTT. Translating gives CSASFDSRSGNTIYF.

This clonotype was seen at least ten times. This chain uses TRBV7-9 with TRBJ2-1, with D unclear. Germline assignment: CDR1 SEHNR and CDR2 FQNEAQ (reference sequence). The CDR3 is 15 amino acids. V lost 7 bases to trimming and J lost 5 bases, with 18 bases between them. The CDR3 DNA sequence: TGTGCCAGCACCATTGGGGTGGGCGACGACAATGAGCAGTTCTTC. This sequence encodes CASTIGVGDDNEQFF.

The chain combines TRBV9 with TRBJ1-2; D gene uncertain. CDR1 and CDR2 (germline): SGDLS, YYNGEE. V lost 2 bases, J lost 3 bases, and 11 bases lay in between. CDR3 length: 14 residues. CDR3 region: CASSVDPADYGYTF. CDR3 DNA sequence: TGTGCCAGCAGCGTTGATCCGGCCGACTATGGCTACACCTTC.

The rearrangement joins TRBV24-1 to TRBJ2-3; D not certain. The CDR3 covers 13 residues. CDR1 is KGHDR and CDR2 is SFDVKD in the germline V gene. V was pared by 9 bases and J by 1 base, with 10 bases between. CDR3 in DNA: TGTGCCACCGGACGCCAGGGCACAGATACGCAGTATTTT. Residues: CATGRQGTDTQYF.

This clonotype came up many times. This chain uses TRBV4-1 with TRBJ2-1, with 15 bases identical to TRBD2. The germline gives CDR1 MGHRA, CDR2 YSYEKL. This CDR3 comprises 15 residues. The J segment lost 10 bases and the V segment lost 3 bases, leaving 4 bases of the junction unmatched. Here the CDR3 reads CASSQWGLAGGEQFF. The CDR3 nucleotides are TGCGCCAGCAGCCAGTGGGGACTAGCGGGGGGCGAGCAGTTCTTC.

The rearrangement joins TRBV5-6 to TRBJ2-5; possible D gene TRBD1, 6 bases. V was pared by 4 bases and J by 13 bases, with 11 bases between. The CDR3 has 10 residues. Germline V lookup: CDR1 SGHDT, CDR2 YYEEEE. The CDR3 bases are TGTGCCAGCAGCAGAATGACAGGGTACTTC. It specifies CASSRMTGYF.

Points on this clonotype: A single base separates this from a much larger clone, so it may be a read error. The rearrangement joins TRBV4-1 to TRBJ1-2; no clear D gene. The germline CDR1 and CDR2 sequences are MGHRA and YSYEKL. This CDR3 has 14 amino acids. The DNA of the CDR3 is TGCGCCAGCAGCCGAGCGACGGGTTACTATGGCTGCACCTTC. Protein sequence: CASSRATGYYGCTF.

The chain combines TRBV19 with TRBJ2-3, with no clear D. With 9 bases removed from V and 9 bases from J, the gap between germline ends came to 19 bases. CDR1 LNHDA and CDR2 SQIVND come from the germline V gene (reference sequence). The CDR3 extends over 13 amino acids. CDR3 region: CASTTGVGKTQYF. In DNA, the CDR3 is TGTGCCAGCACCACCGGAGTGGGAAAAACGCAGTATTTT.

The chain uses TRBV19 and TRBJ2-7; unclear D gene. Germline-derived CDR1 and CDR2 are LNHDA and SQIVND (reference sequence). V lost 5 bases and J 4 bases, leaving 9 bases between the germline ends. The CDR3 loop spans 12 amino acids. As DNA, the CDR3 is TGTGCCAGTAGTGAGAGTACGTACGAGCAGTACTTC. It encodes CASSESTYEQYF.